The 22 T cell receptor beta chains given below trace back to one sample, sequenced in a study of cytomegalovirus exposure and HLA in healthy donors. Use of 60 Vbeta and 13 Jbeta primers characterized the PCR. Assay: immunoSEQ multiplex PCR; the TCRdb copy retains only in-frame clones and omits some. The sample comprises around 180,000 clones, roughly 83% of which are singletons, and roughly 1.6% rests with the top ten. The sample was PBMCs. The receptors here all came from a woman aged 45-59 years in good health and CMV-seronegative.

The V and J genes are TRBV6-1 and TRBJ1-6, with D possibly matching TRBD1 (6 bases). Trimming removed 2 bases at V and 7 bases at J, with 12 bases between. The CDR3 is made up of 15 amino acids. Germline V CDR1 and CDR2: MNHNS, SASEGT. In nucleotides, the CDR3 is TGTGCCAGCAGTGAAAGGCAGGGGTTCAATTCACCCCTCCACTTT. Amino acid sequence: CASSERQGFNSPLHF.

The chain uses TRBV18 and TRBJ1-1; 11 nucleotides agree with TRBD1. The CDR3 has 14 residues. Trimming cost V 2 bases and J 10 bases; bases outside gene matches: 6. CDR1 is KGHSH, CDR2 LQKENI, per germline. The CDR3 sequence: CASSPGQGAAGAFF. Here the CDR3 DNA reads TGTGCCAGCTCACCAGGACAGGGGGCGGCAGGAGCTTTCTTT.

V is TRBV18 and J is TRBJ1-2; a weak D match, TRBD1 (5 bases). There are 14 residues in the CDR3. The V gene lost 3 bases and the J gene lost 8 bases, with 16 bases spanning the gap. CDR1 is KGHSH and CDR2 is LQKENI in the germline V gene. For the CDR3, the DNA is TGTGCCAGCTCACCGGAGGGCAGGGCTGACGGCTACACCTTC. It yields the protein CASSPEGRADGYTF.

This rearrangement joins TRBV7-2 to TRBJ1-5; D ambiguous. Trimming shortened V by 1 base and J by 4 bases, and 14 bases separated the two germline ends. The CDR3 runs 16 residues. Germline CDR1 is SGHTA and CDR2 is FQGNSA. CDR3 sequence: CASSLEAGRINQPQHF. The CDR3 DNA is TGTGCCAGCAGCTTAGAGGCGGGGAGAATAAATCAGCCCCAGCATTTT.

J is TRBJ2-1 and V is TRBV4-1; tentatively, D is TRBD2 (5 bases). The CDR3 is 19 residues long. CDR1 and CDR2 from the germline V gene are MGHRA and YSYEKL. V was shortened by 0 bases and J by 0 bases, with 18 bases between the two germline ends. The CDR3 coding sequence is TGCGCCAGCAGCCAAGAGGCTAGCTCGGACTCTAGCTCCTACAATGAGCAGTTCTTC. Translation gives CASSQEASSDSSSYNEQFF.

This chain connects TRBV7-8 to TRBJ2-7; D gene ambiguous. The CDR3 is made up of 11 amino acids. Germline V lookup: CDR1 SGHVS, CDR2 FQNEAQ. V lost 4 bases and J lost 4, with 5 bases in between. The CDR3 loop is CASSSLYEQYF. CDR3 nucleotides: TGTGCCAGCAGCTCCCTTTACGAGCAGTACTTC.

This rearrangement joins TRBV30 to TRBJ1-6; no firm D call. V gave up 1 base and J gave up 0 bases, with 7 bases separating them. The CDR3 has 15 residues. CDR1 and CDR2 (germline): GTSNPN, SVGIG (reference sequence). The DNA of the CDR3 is TGTGCCTGGAGTGAAGCAGGCTCCTATAATTCACCCCTCCACTTT. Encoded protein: CAWSEAGSYNSPLHF.

CDR3 in DNA: TGTGCCAGCAGCTTAATGGCGGAGTCCAATCAGCCCCAGCATTTT. Translated, it gives CASSLMAESNQPQHF. This chain links TRBV7-2 with TRBJ1-5; D call uncertain. The V end lost 2 bases, the J end lost 3 bases, and 11 bases lay between the germline ends. Germline V gene sequence: CDR1 SGHTA, CDR2 FQGNSA. CDR3 size: 15 residues.

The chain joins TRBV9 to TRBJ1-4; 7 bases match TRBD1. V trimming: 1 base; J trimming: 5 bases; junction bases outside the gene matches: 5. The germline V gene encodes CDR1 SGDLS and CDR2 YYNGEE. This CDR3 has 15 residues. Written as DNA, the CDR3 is TGTGCCAGCAGCGTAACCGGGACAGCAAATGAAAAACTGTTTTTT. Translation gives CASSVTGTANEKLFF.

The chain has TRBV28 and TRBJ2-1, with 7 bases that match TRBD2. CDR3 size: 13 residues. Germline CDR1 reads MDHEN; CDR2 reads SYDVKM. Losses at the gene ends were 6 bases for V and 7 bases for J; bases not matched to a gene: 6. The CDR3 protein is CASRSSGLNEQFF. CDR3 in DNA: TGTGCCAGCAGGAGTAGCGGGTTGAATGAGCAGTTCTTC.

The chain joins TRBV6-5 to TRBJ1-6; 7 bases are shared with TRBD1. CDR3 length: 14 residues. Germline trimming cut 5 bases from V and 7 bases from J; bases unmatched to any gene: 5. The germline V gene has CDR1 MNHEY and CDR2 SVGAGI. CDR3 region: CASSEVRGNSPLHF. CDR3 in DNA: TGTGCCAGCAGTGAAGTCAGGGGGAATTCACCCCTCCACTTT.

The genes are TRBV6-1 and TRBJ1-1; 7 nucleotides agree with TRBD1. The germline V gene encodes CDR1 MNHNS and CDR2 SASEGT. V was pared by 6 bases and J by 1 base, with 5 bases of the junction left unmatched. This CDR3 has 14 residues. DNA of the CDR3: TGTGCCAGCAGAATGGGACAGACGAACACTGAAGCTTTCTTT. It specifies CASRMGQTNTEAFF.

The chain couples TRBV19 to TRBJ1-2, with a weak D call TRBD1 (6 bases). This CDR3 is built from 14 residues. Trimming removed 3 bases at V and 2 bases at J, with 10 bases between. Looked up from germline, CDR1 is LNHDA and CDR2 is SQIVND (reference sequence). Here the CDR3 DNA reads TGTGCCAGTAGTATGCGGCAGGGGAACTATGGCTACACCTTC. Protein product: CASSMRQGNYGYTF.

The CDR3 sequence: CAISELRTNSPTGELFF. In DNA form, the CDR3 reads TGTGCCATCAGTGAGTTGAGGACAAACTCGCCCACCGGGGAGCTGTTTTTT. V gene TRBV10-3 combines with J gene TRBJ2-2, with D possibly being TRBD1 (5 bases). The V and J ends lost 1 base and 4 bases respectively, with 16 bases between them. Germline CDR1 and CDR2: ENHRY and SYGVKD. The CDR3 loop spans 17 amino acids.

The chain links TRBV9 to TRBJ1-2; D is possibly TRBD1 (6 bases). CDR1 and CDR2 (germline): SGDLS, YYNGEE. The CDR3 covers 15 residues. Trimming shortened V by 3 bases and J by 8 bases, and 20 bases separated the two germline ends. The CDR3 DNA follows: TGTGCCAGCAGCGCAACGGGCAGGGGATTAAGGGGCTACACCTTC. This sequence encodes CASSATGRGLRGYTF.

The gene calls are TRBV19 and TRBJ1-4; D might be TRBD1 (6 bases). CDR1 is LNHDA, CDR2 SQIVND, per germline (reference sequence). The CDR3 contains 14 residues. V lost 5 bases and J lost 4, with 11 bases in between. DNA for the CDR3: TGTGCCAGTAGTTCACGGACAGTTAATGAAAAACTGTTTTTT. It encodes CASSSRTVNEKLFF.

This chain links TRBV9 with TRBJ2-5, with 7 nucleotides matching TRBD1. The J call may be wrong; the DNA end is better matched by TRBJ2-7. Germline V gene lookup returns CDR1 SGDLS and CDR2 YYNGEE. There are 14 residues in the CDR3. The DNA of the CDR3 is TGTGCCAGCAGCGTAGGACAGGGTTTCTACGAGCAGTACTTC. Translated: CASSVGQGFYEQYF.

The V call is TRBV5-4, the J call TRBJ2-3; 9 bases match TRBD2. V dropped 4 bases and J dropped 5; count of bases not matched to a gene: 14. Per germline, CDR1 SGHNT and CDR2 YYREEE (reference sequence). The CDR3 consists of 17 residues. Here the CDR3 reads CASSLGAGGPQGDTQYF. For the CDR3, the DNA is TGTGCCAGCAGCCTCGGGGCGGGGGGGCCGCAGGGAGATACGCAGTATTTT.

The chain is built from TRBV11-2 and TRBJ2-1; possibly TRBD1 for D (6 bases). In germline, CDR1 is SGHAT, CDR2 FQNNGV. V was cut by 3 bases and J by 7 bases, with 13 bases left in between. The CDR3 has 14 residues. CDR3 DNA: TGTGCCAGCAGCTTCGATAGGGGGAATAATGAGCAGTTCTTC. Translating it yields CASSFDRGNNEQFF.

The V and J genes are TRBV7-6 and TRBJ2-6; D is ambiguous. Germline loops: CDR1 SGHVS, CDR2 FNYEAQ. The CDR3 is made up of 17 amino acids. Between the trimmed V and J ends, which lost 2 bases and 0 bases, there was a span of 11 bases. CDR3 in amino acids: CASSLSPSSSGANVLTF. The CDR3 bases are TGTGCCAGCAGCTTATCCCCCTCGAGCTCTGGGGCCAACGTCCTGACTTTC.

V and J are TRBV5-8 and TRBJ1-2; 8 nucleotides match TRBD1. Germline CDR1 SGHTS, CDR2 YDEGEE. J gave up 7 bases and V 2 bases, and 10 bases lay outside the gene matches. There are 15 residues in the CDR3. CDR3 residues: CASSFGLQGAGGYTF. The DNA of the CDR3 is TGTGCCAGCAGCTTCGGCCTCCAGGGGGCAGGTGGCTACACCTTC.

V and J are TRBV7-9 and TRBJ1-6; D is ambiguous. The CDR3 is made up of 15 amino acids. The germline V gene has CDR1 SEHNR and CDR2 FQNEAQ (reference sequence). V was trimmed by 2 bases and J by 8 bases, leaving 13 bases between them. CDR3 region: CASSLTGMHDSPLHF. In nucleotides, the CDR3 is TGTGCCAGCAGCTTAACGGGGATGCACGATTCACCCCTCCACTTT. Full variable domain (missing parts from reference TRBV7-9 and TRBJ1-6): DTGVSQNPRHKITKRGQNVTFRCDPISEHNRLYWYRQTLGQGPEFLTYFQNEAQLEKSRLLSDRFSAERPKGSFSTLEIQRTEQGDSAMYLCASSLTGMHDSPLHFGNGTRLTVT.